Each of the 27 T cell receptor beta chains below was sequenced from the same sample in a study of patients and donors after allogeneic stem cell transplantation. TCRdb passed the RT-PCR reads through MiXCR, listing each CDR3 protein once. The sample includes 200,000 to 250,000 distinct CDR3 sequences, around 40% seen only once; the top ten take 11%. Sequencing input: blood, either unsorted or a sorted T cell fraction (not recorded which). The receptors stem from a human donor who was either an allogeneic HSCT recipient or a stem cell or donor lymphocyte infusion donor (not recorded which). It is not recorded whose cells these are; they may come from a transplant donor.

V usage is TRBV2 and J usage is TRBJ1-2; D gene ambiguous. The V and J ends lost 0 bases and 2 bases respectively, with 1 base between them. Germline-derived CDR1 and CDR2 are SNHLY and FYNNEI. This CDR3 comprises 12 residues. The CDR3 sequence: CASSEANYGYTF. The CDR3 nucleotides read TGTGCCAGCAGTGAAGCCAACTATGGCTACACCTTC.

CDR3 protein: CASSFGGGVNTEAFF. CDR3 sequence (DNA): TGTGCCAGCAGTTTTGGAGGGGGGGTGAACACTGAAGCTTTCTTT. The genes are TRBV28 and TRBJ1-1; weak D call: TRBD1 (6 bases). The length of the CDR3 is 15 residues. V lost 3 bases, J lost 0 bases, and 11 bases lay in between. Germline V gene sequence: CDR1 MDHEN, CDR2 SYDVKM. Together with reference TRBV28 and TRBJ1-1, the CDR3 gives the full variable domain: DVKVTQSSRYLVKRTGEKVFLECVQDMDHENMFWYRQDPGLGLRLIYFSYDVKMKEKGDIPEGYSVSREKKERFSLILESASTNQTSMYLCASSFGGGVNTEAFFGQGTRLTVV.

This clonotype was detected only a few times. The chain is built from TRBV30 and TRBJ1-5; D gene unclear. The CDR3 runs to 14 residues. V was pared by 1 base and J by 5 bases, with 12 bases between. Germline CDR1 reads GTSNPN; CDR2 reads SVGIG (reference sequence). For the CDR3, the DNA is TGTGCCTGGAGTGGGTGGCAGGCGGATCAGCCCCAGCATTTT. As protein: CAWSGWQADQPQHF.

The V call is TRBV20-1, the J call TRBJ1-1; D is uncertain. Germline assignment: CDR1 DFQATT and CDR2 SNEGSKA (reference sequence). CDR3 size: 14 residues. The V end lost 2 bases, the J end lost 1 base, and 11 bases lay between the germline ends. The CDR3 loop reads CSARWRSANTEAFF. The CDR3 DNA sequence: TGCAGTGCTAGATGGAGGAGCGCGAACACTGAAGCTTTCTTT.

The chain combines TRBV14 with TRBJ1-2; 10 nucleotides match TRBD1. The ends lost 4 bases at V and 6 bases at J; junction bases unmatched: 2. The germline V gene encodes CDR1 SGHDN and CDR2 FVKESK. The CDR3 has 13 amino acids. In DNA form, the CDR3 reads TGTGCCAGCAGCCCCGGACAGGGGGATGGCTACACCTTC. Its translation: CASSPGQGDGYTF.

This sequence joins TRBV6-1 and TRBJ1-2, with D possibly TRBD1 on 5 matching bases. Germline V gene lookup returns CDR1 MNHNS and CDR2 SASEGT. The V end lost 2 bases, the J end lost 2 bases, and 12 bases lay between the germline ends. The CDR3 sequence is 15 residues long. CDR3 residues: CASSEYTGPNYGYTF. For the CDR3, the DNA is TGTGCCAGCAGTGAATATACGGGACCCAACTATGGCTACACCTTC.

In nucleotides, the CDR3 is TGTGCCTGGAGTGTTGACAGGGGATTTCCTGGGGCCAACGTCCTGACTTTC. Translating gives CAWSVDRGFPGANVLTF. The chain employs TRBV30 and TRBJ2-6; 8 positions agree with TRBD1. V lost 0 bases to trimming and J lost 2 bases; unmatched junction nucleotides: 6. CDR1 GTSNPN and CDR2 SVGIG come from the germline V gene (reference sequence). The CDR3 spans 17 residues.

The chain employs TRBV12-3 or TRBV12-4 and TRBJ1-4; 7 positions agree with TRBD1. With 6 bases clipped from V and 8 bases from J, the junction kept 9 bases outside the gene matches. CDR3 length: 14 residues. The CDR3 nucleotides read TGTGCCAGCAGCCGCGACAGGGTCCTAGAAAAACTGTTTTTT. It encodes CASSRDRVLEKLFF.

This clonotype was counted only a few times. The gene calls are TRBV7-9 and TRBJ1-1; D is perhaps TRBD1 (5 bases). Germline CDR1 SEHNR, CDR2 FQNEAQ (reference sequence). The CDR3 has 14 amino acids. V gave up 2 bases and J gave up 4 bases, with 11 bases separating them. The CDR3 region is CASSLRGRGTEAFF. The DNA of the CDR3 is TGTGCCAGCAGCTTAAGGGGACGCGGCACTGAAGCTTTCTTT.

This sequence joins TRBV20-1 and TRBJ2-7; tentatively, D is TRBD1 (5 bases). V shed 5 bases and J shed 1 base, with 9 bases lying between them. Germline CDR1 is DFQATT and CDR2 is SNEGSKA (reference sequence). The CDR3 has 12 amino acids. CDR3 in amino acids: CSAPTGSYEQYF. CDR3 nucleotides: TGCAGTGCTCCTACAGGATCCTACGAGCAGTACTTC.

This clonotype has just a few counts. The V gene is TRBV12-3 or TRBV12-4, the J gene TRBJ2-5; either TRBD1 or TRBD2 may supply D (5 bases each). The V gene lost 6 bases and the J gene lost 5 bases, with 13 bases spanning the gap. The CDR3 loop spans 13 amino acids. The CDR3, as DNA: TGTGCCAGCAGCAAAGGATGGGGGGAGACCCAGTACTTC. It is translated as CASSKGWGETQYF.

J is TRBJ2-2 and V is TRBV4-3, with TRBD2 matching 13 bases. V shed 0 bases and J 4 bases; nucleotides not matched to a gene: 5. The germline V gene has CDR1 LGHNA and CDR2 YSLEER. The CDR3 runs 18 residues. CDR3 amino acids: CASSQDRGLAGPTGELFF. The CDR3 DNA follows: TGCGCCAGCAGCCAAGATAGGGGACTAGCGGGGCCCACCGGGGAGCTGTTTTTT.

The chain uses TRBV6-6 and TRBJ2-7, with D tentatively TRBD2 (6 bases). The CDR3 runs to 13 residues. Germline-derived CDR1 and CDR2 are MNHNY and SVGAGI (reference sequence). V lost 10 bases, J lost 2 bases, and 15 bases lay in between. CDR3 residues: CATFGGSPYEQYF. The DNA of the CDR3 is TGTGCCACCTTCGGGGGTTCTCCCTACGAGCAGTACTTC.

The chain has TRBV7-9 and TRBJ1-1; a possible D gene is TRBD1 (5 bases). V lost 1 base, J lost 1 base, and 13 bases lay in between. CDR1 is SEHNR and CDR2 is FQNEAQ in the germline V gene (reference sequence). This CDR3 is 16 amino acids long. CDR3 coding DNA: TGTGCCAGCAGCTTAGGCGGGGCGCGGGGGAACACTGAAGCTTTCTTT. Translation gives CASSLGGARGNTEAFF.

The V gene is TRBV21-1, the J gene TRBJ1-1; TRBD1, the D gene given by the table, was not confirmed from the DNA. TRBV21-1 corresponds to a pseudogene. This CDR3 contains 15 residues. CDR3 residues: CASSPQDRVNTEAFF. The CDR3 DNA reads as TGTGCCAGCAGCCCCCAGGACAGAGTGAACACTGAAGCTTTCTTT.

This clonotype was picked up a small number of times. This chain joins TRBV9 and TRBJ1-4; D perhaps matches TRBD1 (5 bases). The CDR3 loop spans 13 amino acids. CDR1 and CDR2 from the germline V gene are SGDLS and YYNGEE. V gave up 0 bases and J gave up 9 bases, with 9 bases separating them. In DNA, the CDR3 is TGTGCCAGCAGCGTAGATCCGGGACAAAAACTGTTTTTT. This codes for CASSVDPGQKLFF.

The chain is built from TRBV29-1 and TRBJ1-3; tentatively, D is TRBD1 (5 bases). CDR1 and CDR2 (germline): SQVTM, ANQGSEA. V was clipped by 7 bases and J by 4 bases, with 17 bases between them. CDR3 length equals 14 residues. CDR3 sequence reads: CSGRGTRGGNTIYF. The CDR3, as DNA: TGCAGCGGGAGGGGTACTCGAGGGGGAAACACCATATATTTT.

This sequence joins TRBV5-1 and TRBJ2-7; 10 bases align to TRBD2. The CDR3 is made up of 14 amino acids. The V gene end was trimmed by 3 bases and the J gene end by 3 bases; junction bases not matched to a gene: 3. The germline V gene encodes CDR1 SGHRS and CDR2 YFSETQ. This CDR3 reads CASSSVAGGYEQYF. The CDR3 region has the DNA TGCGCCAGCAGCTCTGTAGCGGGGGGCTACGAGCAGTACTTC. Combining the CDR3 with reference TRBV5-1 and TRBJ2-7 gives the whole variable domain KAGVTQTPRYLIKTRGQQVTLSCSPISGHRSVSWYQQTPGQGLQFLFEYFSETQRNKGNFPGRFSGRQFSNSRSEMNVSTLELGDSALYLCASSSVAGGYEQYFGPGTRLTVT.

This sequence joins TRBV5-1 and TRBJ1-1; TRBD1 is a possible D gene (6 bases). The CDR3 is 15 residues long. Germline V gene lookup returns CDR1 SGHRS and CDR2 YFSETQ. The V gene lost 0 bases and the J gene lost 1 base, with 10 bases spanning the gap. Written as DNA, the CDR3 is TGCGCCAGCAGCTTGGGGGGACACGGGAACACTGAAGCTTTCTTT. The encoded protein is CASSLGGHGNTEAFF.

The rearrangement joins TRBV12-3 or TRBV12-4 to TRBJ2-5; D is undetermined. The CDR3 contains 15 residues. Trimming cost V 4 bases and J 0 bases, with 12 bases left between them. CDR3 DNA: TGTGCCAGCAGTTCCCGAACTCCAGACCAAGAGACCCAGTACTTC. Its protein is CASSSRTPDQETQYF.

This clonotype was seen only a few times. The CDR3 here is CATRTDIGGYTF. CDR3 sequence (DNA): TGTGCCACCCGGACCGACATAGGAGGCTACACCTTC. This chain connects TRBV6-4 to TRBJ1-2; D is ambiguous. The CDR3 is made up of 12 amino acids. Trimming left V 10 bases short and J 8 bases short, with 17 bases between. In germline, CDR1 is MRHNA, CDR2 SNTAGT.

J is TRBJ2-2 and V is TRBV6-5; TRBD1 aligns across 10 bases. CDR3 length equals 15 residues. Trimming removed 6 bases from V and 4 bases from J; junction bases left unmatched: 5. The germline CDR1 and CDR2 sequences are MNHEY and SVGAGI. This chain's CDR3 is CASSHRTGGTGELFF. The DNA of the CDR3 is TGTGCCAGCAGCCACAGGACAGGGGGCACCGGGGAGCTGTTTTTT.

The V gene is TRBV18, the J gene TRBJ2-7; D perhaps matches TRBD2 (6 bases). The V end lost 2 bases, the J end lost 3 bases, and 14 bases lay between the germline ends. CDR3 length equals 15 residues. CDR1 is KGHSH and CDR2 is LQKENI in the germline V gene. CDR3 bases: TGTGCCAGCTCACCAGGAGGGGTGAAAGGCTACGAGCAGTACTTC. Residues: CASSPGGVKGYEQYF.

The CDR3, as DNA: TGCAGTGCTACAGCAGGGGTAAAAGAAAAACTGTTTTTT. This translates into CSATAGVKEKLFF. The rearrangement joins TRBV20-1 to TRBJ1-4, with D perhaps matching TRBD1 (6 bases). The length of the CDR3 is 13 residues. Germline V gives CDR1 DFQATT, CDR2 SNEGSKA (reference sequence). V lost 4 bases and J lost 8, with 14 bases in between.

The sample holds many counts of this clonotype. The chain uses TRBV6-1 and TRBJ1-5; 11 bases match TRBD1. The CDR3 has 18 residues. Germline lookup yields CDR1 MNHNS and CDR2 SASEGT. The V segment lost 6 bases and the J segment 0 bases; nucleotides outside the gene matches: 10. The CDR3 protein is CASRTSGTGGYSNQPQHF. The CDR3 nucleotides read TGTGCCAGCAGGACTTCCGGGACAGGGGGATATAGCAATCAGCCCCAGCATTTT.

CDR3 sequence: CASSTLTGLDADTQYF. The CDR3 coding sequence is TGTGCCAGCAGCACCTTGACAGGGTTGGACGCAGATACGCAGTATTTT. This chain joins TRBV7-6 and TRBJ2-3; 7 nucleotides line up with TRBD1. The CDR3 is made up of 16 amino acids. Unmatched junction bases numbered 12, after V lost 5 bases and J lost 4 bases. Germline assignment: CDR1 SGHVS and CDR2 FNYEAQ.

This clonotype has just a few counts. J is TRBJ1-2 and V is TRBV9; no definite D call. This CDR3 comprises 15 residues. The germline V gene encodes CDR1 SGDLS and CDR2 YYNGEE. Trimming removed 4 bases at V and 6 bases at J, with 19 bases between. CDR3 sequence (DNA): TGTGCCAGCAGCTATATGGGGTATCCCGCGCATGGCTACACCTTC. It yields the protein CASSYMGYPAHGYTF. Complete variable domain (other parts from reference TRBV9 and TRBJ1-2): DSGVTQTPKHLITATGQRVTLRCSPRSGDLSVYWYQQSLDQGLQFLIQYYNGEERAKGNILERFSAQQFPDLHSELNLSSLELGDSALYFCASSYMGYPAHGYTFGSGTRLTVV.